A selection of T cell receptor beta chains follows, all from one sample in a study of T cell responses to AZD1222 COVID-19 vaccine. Data came from immunoSEQ multiplex PCR; TCRdb stores just in-frame clones and leaves some out. The sample holds around 180,000 clones; approximately 87% are singletons and the top ten take 2.5% to 3%. The source was peripheral blood, collected on day 0 of MenACWY control vaccination. Source of these receptors: an adult in good health. Both conserved end residues are part of each CDR3. The D gene is left open where the match is weak. Size values are once, few and many counts, or a class for expanded clones, and some rows have none.

V	D	size	J	CDR3	DNA
TRBV9	TRBD2	.	TRBJ2-5	CASSELAGVETQYF	TGTGCCAGCAGCGAGCTAGCGGGAGTAGAGACCCAGTACTTC
TRBV19	.	.	TRBJ2-4	CASSGQLQANIQYF	TGTGCCAGTAGTGGGCAACTACAGGCGAACATTCAGTACTTC
TRBV5-1	TRBD1	.	TRBJ2-5	CASSLEPGGGETQYF	TGCGCCAGCAGCTTAGAACCAGGGGGTGGCGAGACCCAGTACTTC
TRBV5-6	TRBD1	.	TRBJ1-6	CASSLNRGMGNSPLHF	TGTGCCAGCAGCTTGAACAGGGGGATGGGGAATTCACCCCTCCACTTT
TRBV7-8	.	.	TRBJ1-1	CASSLRSTEAFF	TGTGCCAGCAGCTTACGGAGCACTGAAGCTTTCTTT
TRBV27	.	.	TRBJ2-7	CASSSSPYEQYF	TGTGCCAGCAGCTCGTCCCCCTACGAGCAGTACTTC
TRBV5-1	.	.	TRBJ2-1	CASSLAIEGFYYEQFF	TGCGCCAGCAGCTTGGCCATAGAGGGTTTCTATTATGAGCAGTTCTTC
TRBV2	TRBD2	.	TRBJ2-3	CASLLAESTDTQYF	TGTGCCAGTCTACTAGCGGAGAGCACAGATACGCAGTATTTT
TRBV5-5	.	.	TRBJ2-2	CASSLAGEDTGELFF	TGTGCCAGCAGCTTGGCGGGGGAGGACACCGGGGAGCTGTTTTTT
TRBV12-3/TRBV12-4	TRBD1	.	TRBJ1-3	CASRGQGSSTIYF	TGTGCCAGCAGGGGACAGGGATCTAGCACCATATATTTT
TRBV5-1	.	.	TRBJ2-3	CASSIRPGDTQYF	TGCGCCAGCAGCATAAGACCGGGGGATACGCAGTATTTT
TRBV24-1	.	few	TRBJ1-4	CATSDGGTNEKLFF	TGTGCCACCAGTGATGGGGGGACTAATGAAAAACTGTTTTTT
TRBV19	.	.	TRBJ1-4	CASTRRGSGEKLFF	TGTGCCAGTACCCGTCGGGGGTCGGGCGAAAAACTGTTTTTT
TRBV28	TRBD2	few	TRBJ2-1	CASSFWREGVDEQFF	TGTGCCAGCAGTTTCTGGCGGGAGGGGGTAGATGAGCAGTTCTTC
TRBV6-5	.	.	TRBJ1-5	CASSYSNSGGQPQHF	TGTGCCAGCAGTTACTCGAATTCGGGGGGTCAGCCCCAGCATTTT
TRBV5-1	TRBD1	few	TRBJ1-1	CASSPTGETEAFF	TGCGCCAGCAGCCCGACAGGGGAGACTGAAGCTTTCTTT
TRBV15	TRBD2	.	TRBJ2-1	CATSRDRRTSSYNEQFF	TGTGCCACCAGCAGAGATCGACGGACTAGCTCCTACAATGAGCAGTTCTTC